Listed below are T cell receptor beta chains from one sample, sequenced in a study of Ad26.COV2.S vaccination and SARS-CoV-2 variants. Sequencing was performed with immunoSEQ multiplex PCR; in TCRdb, only in-frame clones are kept and a portion is missing. The sample contains around 300,000 clones, roughly 88% of which appear only once. The sample consisted of peripheral blood, taken in a trial of Ad26.COV2.S vaccine versus placebo. Receptors originate from a person aged 18-65 years who received the Ad26.COV2.S COVID-19 vaccine or a placebo. CDR3s include the opening cysteine and the closing phenylalanine or tryptophan. Each record gives: J gene, D gene, CDR3 length, clone size, V gene, CDR3 DNA, CDR3 protein. A D gene is named only where the DNA matches it firmly. Clone size, where shown, is once, few, many, or a class for clones that have expanded.

TRBJ2-5,-,14,-,TRBV7-9,TGTGCCAGCAGCTTATCCGCCAGAGGGGAGACCCAGTACTTC,CASSLSARGETQYF
TRBJ1-1,TRBD1,14,once,TRBV29-1,TGCAGCGTTGGGCCACGACAGGGAAACACTGAAGCTTTCTTT,CSVGPRQGNTEAFF
TRBJ1-3,-,14,-,TRBV7-9,TGTGCGACCGACGGGCAGATCTCTGGAAACACCATATATTTT,CATDGQISGNTIYF
TRBJ1-6,-,12,-,TRBV19,TGTGCCAGTAGTACAAGGGGTTCACCCCTCCACTTT,CASSTRGSPLHF
TRBJ2-3,TRBD2,16,-,TRBV6-2/TRBV6-3,TGTGCCAGCAGTTCTAGCGGGAGGGCCAAGTCAGATACGCAGTATTTT,CASSSSGRAKSDTQYF
TRBJ1-5,-,13,-,TRBV12-3/TRBV12-4,TGTGCCAGCAGTTTAATCTCAGGTCAGCCCCAGCATTTT,CASSLISGQPQHF
TRBJ1-2,TRBD1,13,-,TRBV6-6,TGTGCCAGCCGGGACAGGCCTAACTATGGCTACACCTTC,CASRDRPNYGYTF
TRBJ1-5,-,18,-,TRBV6-6,TGTGCCAGCAGTCCGGGGGGGGGCAGGTTGTTAAGCAATCAGCCCCAGCATTTT,CASSPGGGRLLSNQPQHF
TRBJ2-5,-,16,-,TRBV7-6,TGTGCCAGCAGTCACCGGAGTCCGGGCCCCCAAGAGACCCAGTACTTC,CASSHRSPGPQETQYF
TRBJ1-1,-,17,-,TRBV7-2,TGTGCCAGCAGCTTACCGTCATACACCTCCTGGGGCACTGAAGCTTTCTTT,CASSLPSYTSWGTEAFF
TRBJ2-7,-,17,-,TRBV18,TGTGCCAGCTCACCATTCCCTCCGGCGGGGTTATTCAACGAGCAGTACTTC,CASSPFPPAGLFNEQYF
TRBJ1-1,-,16,-,TRBV7-8,TGTGCCAGCAGCTTAGATACGGGGGGTACGAACACTGAAGCTTTCTTT,CASSLDTGGTNTEAFF
TRBJ2-3,-,15,-,TRBV19,TGTGCCAGTAGTATAGGTGCCTTTAGCACAGATACGCAGTATTTT,CASSIGAFSTDTQYF
TRBJ1-2,TRBD1,15,-,TRBV6-2/TRBV6-3,TGTGCCAGCAGTACCGGGACAGGGGCCTTCTATGGCTACACCTTC,CASSTGTGAFYGYTF
TRBJ2-2,TRBD1,15,-,TRBV7-9,TGTGCCAGCAGCCCGATGGACAGGGCTTTCGGGGAGCTGTTTTTT,CASSPMDRAFGELFF
TRBJ2-2,-,14,-,TRBV9,TGTGCCAGCAGCGTAGGGCTGGGGTCCGGGGAGCTGTTTTTT,CASSVGLGSGELFF
TRBJ2-7,-,15,-,TRBV19,TGTGCCAGTAGTCCTCGGACGGGTGGGGAATACGAGCAGTACTTC,CASSPRTGGEYEQYF
TRBJ1-1,-,14,-,TRBV5-8,TGTGCCAGCACCCCGGGACATACGAACACTGAAGCTTTCTTT,CASTPGHTNTEAFF
TRBJ2-1,TRBD1,14,-,TRBV5-1,TGCGCCAGCAGTCCGACAGGGATTCCCAATGAGCAGTTCTTC,CASSPTGIPNEQFF
TRBJ2-5,-,13,-,TRBV12-5,TGTGCTAGTGGTTTGGGAGCGGGAGAGACCCAGTACTTC,CASGLGAGETQYF
TRBJ1-5,-,21,-,TRBV27,TGTGCCAGCAGCCCAACTGCCTGGGACCGCGATTCCCCCTTTAGCAATCAGCCCCAGCATTTT,CASSPTAWDRDSPFSNQPQHF
TRBJ1-2,TRBD1,15,-,TRBV6-6,TGTGCCAGCAGCCGGGGGACAGGGGCTAACTATGGCTACACCTTC,CASSRGTGANYGYTF
TRBJ1-1,-,17,-,TRBV7-6,TGTGCCAGCAGCCACGCTACGACGTTGGGGTTGGACACTGAAGCTTTCTTT,CASSHATTLGLDTEAFF
TRBJ2-4,TRBD1,15,-,TRBV4-1,TGCGCCAGCAGCCCCAATTCCGGGACAGGGGAAATTCAGTACTTC,CASSPNSGTGEIQYF
TRBJ2-3,TRBD2,16,-,TRBV19,TGTGCCAGTAGTATCTCTCTAGCGGGAGCGACAGATACGCAGTATTTT,CASSISLAGATDTQYF
TRBJ2-6,-,15,few,TRBV6-6,TGTGCCAGCAGACTTGGGAGCTCTGGGGCCAACGTCCTGACTTTC,CASRLGSSGANVLTF
TRBJ2-1,TRBD2,16,-,TRBV4-2,TGTGCCAGCAGCACCCGACTAGCGGGAGATTACAATGAGCAGTTCTTC,CASSTRLAGDYNEQFF
TRBJ1-1,-,14,-,TRBV15,TGTGCCACCAGCAGAGACGAAACAGGCACCCAAGCTTTCTTT,CATSRDETGTQAFF
TRBJ2-5,-,14,-,TRBV19,TGTGCCAGTAGTATCTCCTCCTCCCGAGAGACCCAGTACTTC,CASSISSSRETQYF
TRBJ2-1,TRBD2,15,-,TRBV18,TGTGCCAGCTCGTCGACTAGCGGGGTTTGGTATGAGCAGTTCTTC,CASSSTSGVWYEQFF
TRBJ2-7,TRBD2,18,-,TRBV27,TGTGCCAGCAGACCCCCCTTTAGCGGGGGGTTTGGCTGGGGCGAGCAGTACTTC,CASRPPFSGGFGWGEQYF
TRBJ1-5,TRBD1,16,-,TRBV7-9,TGTGCCAGCAGCTTAGGGGGACAGGGAGGCAATCAGCCCCAGCATTTT,CASSLGGQGGNQPQHF
TRBJ1-1,-,10,-,TRBV20-1,TGCAGTGCTAGGGAAGCGGGGGGCTTCTTT,CSAREAGGFF
TRBJ1-4,TRBD1,12,-,TRBV29-1,TGCAGCGCCGGGACAGCGAATGAAAAACTGTTTTTT,CSAGTANEKLFF
TRBJ1-6,-,14,-,TRBV27,TGTGCCAGCAGTCACAGAAAACCGGGGTCACCCCTCCACTTT,CASSHRKPGSPLHF
TRBJ1-1,TRBD1,14,-,TRBV4-3,TGCGCCAGCAGCCAGGACAGGGGCCACACTGAAGCTTTCTTT,CASSQDRGHTEAFF
TRBJ1-1,-,14,-,TRBV6-5,TGTGCCAGCGGGGCCAGACCCAACGGGGCTGAAGCTTTCTTT,CASGARPNGAEAFF